One sample yielded the 25 T cell receptor beta chains listed below, sequenced in a study of blood T cell repertoires in COVID-19. The data were produced by immunoSEQ multiplex PCR, yet TCRdb's version contains in-frame clones alone and is incomplete. This table holds 400,000 to 500,000 clones, about nine tenths found once. The sequencing input was peripheral blood. These receptors all stem from a woman aged 25 to 39 with active or convalescent COVID-19.

V is TRBV15 and J is TRBJ1-6; 7 bases align to TRBD1. Unmatched junction bases numbered 7, after V lost 0 bases and J lost 8 bases. Germline V CDR1 and CDR2: LNHNV, YYDKDF (reference sequence). The CDR3 spans 16 residues. DNA for the CDR3: TGTGCCACCAGCAGAGATCGGGACAGCTACCATTCACCCCTCCACTTT. Amino acid sequence: CATSRDRDSYHSPLHF.

V is TRBV19 and J is TRBJ2-1; D perhaps matches TRBD1 (6 bases). The CDR3 sequence is 16 residues long. The germline gives CDR1 LNHDA, CDR2 SQIVND (reference sequence). Deletions cut 4 bases from V and 4 bases from J, with 17 bases between. DNA for the CDR3: TGTGCCAGTAGTAACGGTAGGGGGTTGGTTTACAATGAGCAGTTCTTC. This translates into CASSNGRGLVYNEQFF.

This chain connects TRBV3-1 (or the pseudogene TRBV3-2) to TRBJ2-2; a weak D match, TRBD2 (5 bases). V shed 2 bases and J shed 1 base, with 14 bases lying between them. Germline V gene sequence: CDR1 LGHDT, CDR2 YNNKEL (reference sequence). This CDR3 contains 17 residues. In DNA, the CDR3 is TGTGCCAGCAGCCAACCGACCGAGCGGAAGAACACCGGGGAGCTGTTTTTT. Translating gives CASSQPTERKNTGELFF.

CDR3 region: CASSQGENPIYF. CDR3 nucleotides: TGTGCCAGCAGCCAAGGGGAGAATCCCATATATTTT. The chain recombines TRBV3-1 (or the pseudogene TRBV3-2) with TRBJ1-3; D ambiguous. V lost 1 base, J lost 11 bases, and 9 bases lay in between. Germline V gene sequence: CDR1 LGHDT, CDR2 YNNKEL (reference sequence). The CDR3 loop spans 12 amino acids.

The gene calls are TRBV12-3 or TRBV12-4 and TRBJ1-4, with 7 bases lining up with TRBD1. V lost 6 bases and J lost 8; bases outside the gene matches: 6. The CDR3 loop spans 13 amino acids. The CDR3 here is CASRTTGREKLFF. The CDR3 bases are TGTGCCAGCAGGACGACAGGGCGGGAAAAACTGTTTTTT.

This sequence joins TRBV18 and TRBJ1-4; 7 bases agree with TRBD1. This CDR3 spans 16 amino acids. The germline CDR1 and CDR2 sequences are KGHSH and LQKENI. Trimming removed 4 bases from V and 0 bases from J; junction bases left unmatched: 5. The chain's CDR3 is CASSLGQVATNEKLFF. The CDR3 DNA is TGTGCCAGCTCACTCGGACAGGTTGCAACTAATGAAAAACTGTTTTTT. Full variable domain (missing parts from reference TRBV18 and TRBJ1-4): NAGVMQNPRHLVRRRGQEARLRCSPMKGHSHVYWYRQLPEEGLKFMVYLQKENIIDESGMPKERFSAEFPKEGPSILRIQQVVRGDSAAYFCASSLGQVATNEKLFFGSGTQLSVL.

The V gene is TRBV5-1, the J gene TRBJ1-6; 7 bases align to TRBD1. The length of the CDR3 is 17 residues. CDR1 is SGHRS, CDR2 YFSETQ, per germline. Trimming took 4 bases from V and 0 from J; bases not matched to a gene: 7. The CDR3 region is CASSLGWDSSYNSPLHF. The CDR3 DNA reads as TGCGCCAGCAGCCTGGGGTGGGACAGCTCCTATAATTCACCCCTCCACTTT.

V and J are TRBV6-5 and TRBJ1-1; a possible D gene is TRBD1 (6 bases). This CDR3 region has 15 residues. Germline CDR1 reads MNHEY; CDR2 reads SVGAGI. Trimming cost V 8 bases and J 0 bases, with 16 bases left between them. CDR3 bases: TGTGCCAGCGAATCCAGCAGGGGACTGAACACTGAAGCTTTCTTT. Translating it yields CASESSRGLNTEAFF.

This chain links TRBV10-1 with TRBJ1-1; no clear D gene. The CDR3 extends over 14 amino acids. CDR1 WNHNN and CDR2 SYGVQD come from the germline V gene (reference sequence). Between the trimmed V and J ends, which lost 5 bases and 1 base, there was a span of 11 bases. The DNA for the CDR3 is TGCGCCAGCAGTTCGGACTCAAGGAACACTGAAGCTTTCTTT. Translated: CASSSDSRNTEAFF.

Written as DNA, the CDR3 is TGTGCCAGCAGCCAAGATCCAGCGGGGGGCTACAATGAGCAGTTCTTC. Translation gives CASSQDPAGGYNEQFF. The V and J genes are TRBV3-1 (or the pseudogene TRBV3-2) and TRBJ2-1; 9 nucleotides match TRBD2. CDR3 size: 16 residues. J lost 3 bases, V lost 0 bases, and 3 bases had no gene match. The V gene's germline CDR1 is LGHDT and CDR2 YNNKEL (reference sequence).

The rearrangement joins TRBV27 to TRBJ2-7, with a possible D match to TRBD2 (6 bases). The CDR3 has 15 amino acids. Germline V gene lookup returns CDR1 MNHEY and CDR2 SMNVEV (reference sequence). V lost 6 bases and J lost 0, with 15 bases in between. The CDR3 DNA reads TGTGCCAGCAGCGCCTTTGGGGGGAACTCCTACGAGCAGTACTTC. It encodes CASSAFGGNSYEQYF.

The chain links TRBV29-1 to TRBJ2-3, with D maybe TRBD2 (6 bases). The CDR3 is made up of 14 amino acids. Germline CDR1 reads SQVTM; CDR2 reads ANQGSEA. With 4 bases removed from V and 2 bases from J, the gap between germline ends came to 13 bases. The CDR3 region is CSVAFGTFTDTQYF. DNA of the CDR3: TGCAGCGTTGCGTTCGGGACTTTCACAGATACGCAGTATTTT.

The chain has TRBV5-5 and TRBJ2-3, with a possible D match to TRBD2 (5 bases). Germline CDR1 and CDR2: SGHKS and YYEKEE (reference sequence). V lost 4 bases, J lost 0 bases, and 6 bases lay in between. The CDR3 is 13 residues long. DNA for the CDR3: TGTGCCAGCAGCCGGGGTAGCACAGATACGCAGTATTTT. Residues: CASSRGSTDTQYF. Using reference TRBV5-5 and TRBJ2-3 for the parts outside the CDR3, the full variable domain is DAGVTQSPTHLIKTRGQQVTLRCSPISGHKSVSWYQQVLGQGPQFIFQYYEKEERGRGNFPDRFSARQFPNYSSELNVNALLLGDSALYLCASSRGSTDTQYFGPGTRLTVL.

The CDR3 DNA follows: TGTGCCAGCAGCCAAATTACAGGGCTAAAGGGCAATGAGCAGTTCTTC. It specifies CASSQITGLKGNEQFF. The chain carries TRBV3-1 (or the pseudogene TRBV3-2) and TRBJ2-1; a possible D gene is TRBD1 (6 bases). CDR3 length equals 16 residues. The germline V gene encodes CDR1 LGHDT and CDR2 YNNKEL (reference sequence). V gave up 2 bases and J gave up 6 bases, with 17 bases separating them.

The genes are TRBV25-1 and TRBJ1-4; tentative D call: TRBD1 (5 bases). CDR1 and CDR2 from the germline V gene are MGHDK and SYGVNS. CDR3 length equals 13 residues. The germline V and J ends were trimmed by 7 bases and 8 bases, with 14 bases remaining between them. The CDR3 sequence is CASMERGREKLFF. The CDR3 DNA sequence: TGTGCCAGCATGGAAAGGGGAAGAGAAAAACTGTTTTTT.

The chain carries TRBV3-1 (or the pseudogene TRBV3-2) and TRBJ1-1; TRBD1 might be the D (5 bases). CDR1 is LGHDT and CDR2 is YNNKEL in the germline V gene (reference sequence). The CDR3 is made up of 15 amino acids. The V end lost 4 bases, the J end lost 1 base, and 13 bases lay between the germline ends. In nucleotides, the CDR3 is TGTGCCAGCAGCCCGAACCGGGGGTGGAACACTGAAGCTTTCTTT. Amino acids: CASSPNRGWNTEAFF.

This clone was seen a few times. The chain joins TRBV6-2 or TRBV6-3 to TRBJ1-3; D remains ambiguous. Between the trimmed V and J ends, which lost 6 bases and 0 bases, there was a span of 9 bases. This CDR3 contains 14 residues. The V gene's germline CDR1 is MNHEY and CDR2 SVGEGT. As DNA, the CDR3 is TGTGCCAGCAGCCGCGTCGGCTCTGGAAACACCATATATTTT. Residues: CASSRVGSGNTIYF.

This clone came up a few times. The V call is TRBV5-1, the J call TRBJ2-7; TRBD1 is a possible D gene (6 bases). Germline-derived CDR1 and CDR2 are SGHRS and YFSETQ. The CDR3 is 14 amino acids. Trimming removed 2 bases from V and 5 bases from J, with 14 bases in between. CDR3 region: CASSFTGFVNEQYF. In DNA, the CDR3 is TGCGCCAGCAGCTTCACAGGGTTCGTAAACGAGCAGTACTTC.

This rearrangement joins TRBV4-2 to TRBJ2-1; 8 bases are shared with TRBD2. The CDR3 contains 18 residues. The J segment lost 6 bases and the V segment lost 0 bases, leaving 13 bases of the junction unmatched. CDR1 is LGHNA and CDR2 is YNFKEQ in the germline V gene. The CDR3 protein is CASSQDQGAAGDRNEQFF. CDR3 DNA: TGTGCCAGCAGCCAAGATCAGGGCGCAGCGGGAGATCGCAATGAGCAGTTCTTC.

This clone turned up a few times. The chain joins TRBV4-1 to TRBJ2-7, with TRBD1 identical over 7 bases. This CDR3 has 14 residues. V shed 1 base, J shed 4 bases, and the junction held 4 bases outside the gene matches. Germline V gene data show CDR1 as MGHRA and CDR2 as YSYEKL. The CDR3: CASSQGQGEYEQYF. DNA for the CDR3: TGCGCCAGCAGCCAAGGACAGGGCGAGTACGAGCAGTACTTC.

V and J are TRBV27 and TRBJ1-5, with TRBD1 matching over 7 bases. The germline gives CDR1 MNHEY, CDR2 SMNVEV (reference sequence). The J segment lost 5 bases and the V segment lost 5 bases, leaving 6 bases of the junction unmatched. The CDR3 has 14 residues. The CDR3 is CASSQRGRDQPQHF. In DNA, the CDR3 is TGTGCCAGCAGTCAAAGGGGGCGCGATCAGCCCCAGCATTTT.

The chain is built from TRBV29-1 and TRBJ2-3, with D possibly TRBD2 on 6 matching bases. Per the germline V gene, CDR1 is SQVTM and CDR2 is ANQGSEA. This CDR3 comprises 14 residues. Trimming removed 5 bases from V and 2 bases from J, with 14 bases in between. The CDR3 sequence: CSVRDGGVTDTQYF. As DNA, the CDR3 is TGCAGCGTTCGGGACGGGGGAGTCACAGATACGCAGTATTTT.

The J gene is TRBJ2-5, the V gene TRBV4-2; no clear D. V shed 0 bases and J shed 5 bases, with 13 bases lying between them. Germline loops: CDR1 LGHNA, CDR2 YNFKEQ. The CDR3 consists of 15 residues. The CDR3 sequence: CASSQDSSLQETQYF. CDR3 nucleotide sequence: TGTGCCAGCAGCCAAGATAGTAGCCTGCAGGAGACCCAGTACTTC.

The V gene is TRBV5-1, the J gene TRBJ2-3; 12 bases line up with TRBD2. This CDR3 spans 16 amino acids. Germline CDR1 is SGHRS and CDR2 is YFSETQ. V shed 4 bases, J shed 6 bases, and the junction held 9 bases outside the gene matches. CDR3 DNA sequence: TGCGCCAGCAGCCAGGGACTAGCGGGTGTGAGCGATACGCAGTATTTT. As protein: CASSQGLAGVSDTQYF.

This clone showed up just once. J is TRBJ1-1 and V is TRBV6-5; D gene uncertain. This CDR3 has 14 residues. Germline values: CDR1 MNHEY, CDR2 SVGAGI. Trimming removed 7 bases at V and 2 bases at J, with 14 bases between. CDR3 loop: CASTHGFSNTEAFF. The CDR3 nucleotides read TGTGCCAGCACCCACGGGTTTAGTAACACTGAAGCTTTCTTT.